This T cell receptor (beta chain) comes out of a study of shared clonotypes between healthy human individuals. Across the whole study: The people who gave samples were two women and three men aged 18 to 49.

As defined, naive CD8 cells were CD45RO-negative and positively selected for CCR7, with terminally differentiated effector memory CD45RA+ cells excluded. Trimming left V 8 bases short and J 3 bases short, with 13 bases between. CDR1 and CDR2 (germline): MNHNS, SASEGT. CDR3 length equals 13 residues. The assay was immunoSEQ multiplex PCR, and TCRdb's table has in-frame clones only and misses some. The data show 2 million or so clones, about 95% seen once. About this clone itself: The antigen is unknown.

Study-wide results and limits: A few donors had 4% to 5% of their naive CD4 clonotypes in common.

The receptor's source is a man aged 18 to 29 in good health. Sequencing was carried out using naive CD8+ T cells sorted from blood. The chain recombines TRBV6-1 with TRBJ2-5, with TRBD1 as a possible D gene (5 bases). The CDR3 loop reads CASSRGSEETQYF. CDR3 coding DNA: TGTGCCAGCTCTAGGGGCTCCGAAGAGACCCAGTACTTC.